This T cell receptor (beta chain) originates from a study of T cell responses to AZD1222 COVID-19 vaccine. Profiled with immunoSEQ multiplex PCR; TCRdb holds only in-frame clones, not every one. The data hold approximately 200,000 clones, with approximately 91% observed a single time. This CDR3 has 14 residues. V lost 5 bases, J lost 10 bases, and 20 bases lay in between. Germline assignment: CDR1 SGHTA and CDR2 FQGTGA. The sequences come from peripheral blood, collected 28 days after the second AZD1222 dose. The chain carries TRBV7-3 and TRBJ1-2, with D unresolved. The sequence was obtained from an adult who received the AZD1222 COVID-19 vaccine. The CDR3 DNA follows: TGTGCCAGCAGCCTGGACGGAGGTACACCGGCCTACACCTTC. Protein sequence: CASSLDGGTPAYTF.